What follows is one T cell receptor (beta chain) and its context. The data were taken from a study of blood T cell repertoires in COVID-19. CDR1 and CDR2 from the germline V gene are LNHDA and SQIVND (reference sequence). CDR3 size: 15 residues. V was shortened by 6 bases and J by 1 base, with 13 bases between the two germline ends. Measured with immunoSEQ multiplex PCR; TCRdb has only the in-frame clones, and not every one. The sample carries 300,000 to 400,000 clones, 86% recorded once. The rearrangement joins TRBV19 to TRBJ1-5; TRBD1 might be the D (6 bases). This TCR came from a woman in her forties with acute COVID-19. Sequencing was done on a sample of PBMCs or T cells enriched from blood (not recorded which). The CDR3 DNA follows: TGTGCCAGTAGATCCTACACAGGGAGCAATCAGCCCCAGCATTTT. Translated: CASRSYTGSNQPQHF.